Below are 18 T cell receptor beta chains sequenced from a single sample in a study of beta chain features in type 1 diabetes. Every bit of the isolated RNA underwent reverse transcription, so sequencing read expressed TCRB transcripts. Repertoires were generated with immunoSEQ multiplex PCR, while TCRdb's copy carries only in-frame clones and drops some. Altogether 620,000 or so clones are present, 15% being singletons, with the ten largest covering more than 0.08%. The sequenced sample was naive CD4+ T cells from blood. Receptors were obtained from a man younger than 35 in good health.

This clone was seen more than once but under ten times. The chain joins TRBV30 to TRBJ1-4; D gene ambiguous. This CDR3 region has 14 residues. V lost 1 base to trimming and J lost 6 bases, with 12 bases between them. The germline gives CDR1 GTSNPN, CDR2 SVGIG (reference sequence). CDR3 DNA: TGTGCCTGGAGTGCCCCTTTGAATTATGAAAAACTGTTTTTT. Its translation is CAWSAPLNYEKLFF. The whole variable domain, filled in from reference TRBV30 and TRBJ1-4, reads SQTIHQWPATLVQPVGSPLSLECTVEGTSNPNLYWYRQAAGRGLQLLFYSVGIGQISSEVPQNLSASRPQDRQFILSSKKLLLSDSGFYLCAWSAPLNYEKLFFGSGTQLSVL.

The chain uses TRBV6-1 and TRBJ1-1; weak D call: TRBD1 (5 bases). Germline lookup yields CDR1 MNHNS and CDR2 SASEGT. This CDR3 has 15 residues. Trimming pared 2 bases from V and 1 base from J, leaving 11 bases between. CDR3 sequence: CASSEQGVWNTEAFF. The CDR3 nucleotides read TGTGCCAGCAGTGAACAGGGCGTATGGAACACTGAAGCTTTCTTT.

This chain uses TRBV27 with TRBJ1-2; weak D call: TRBD1 (5 bases). V lost 2 bases to trimming and J lost 4 bases, with 11 bases between them. Germline assignment: CDR1 MNHEY and CDR2 SMNVEV (reference sequence). CDR3 length: 14 residues. The CDR3 nucleotides are TGTGCCAGCAGTTTAGGGGGGGTTAGCTATGGCTACACCTTC. This encodes CASSLGGVSYGYTF.

This clone was observed a handful of times. J is TRBJ1-5 and V is TRBV7-3; no clear D gene. CDR3 size: 13 residues. Looked up from germline, CDR1 is SGHTA and CDR2 is FQGTGA. V gave up 5 bases and J gave up 7 bases, with 12 bases separating them. This chain's CDR3 is CASSLYSGQPQHF. The CDR3 DNA sequence: TGTGCCAGCAGCCTCTATTCGGGGCAGCCCCAGCATTTT.

The J gene is TRBJ2-7, the V gene TRBV18, with 7 bases aligning to TRBD1. This CDR3 is built from 14 residues. The germline V gene encodes CDR1 KGHSH and CDR2 LQKENI. With V trimmed by 3 bases and J by 5 bases, 7 bases remained unmatched. The CDR3 DNA sequence: TGTGCCAGCTCACCTCGACAGGGTAGGGACGAGCAGTACTTC. Translating gives CASSPRQGRDEQYF.

V is TRBV27 and J is TRBJ2-3; D unresolved. CDR3 length: 15 amino acids. V was clipped by 7 bases and J by 1 base, with 15 bases between them. The germline CDR1 and CDR2 sequences are MNHEY and SMNVEV (reference sequence). CDR3 loop: CASTNVAAGTDTQYF. The CDR3 DNA is TGTGCCAGCACTAACGTTGCGGCCGGCACAGATACGCAGTATTTT.

The V and J genes are TRBV11-2 and TRBJ1-2; no firm D call. V lost 7 bases to trimming and J lost 2 bases, with 11 bases between them. The germline V gene encodes CDR1 SGHAT and CDR2 FQNNGV. This CDR3 is built from 13 residues. CDR3 bases: TGTGCCAGCACCCGTACCTTCAACTATGGCTACACCTTC. It codes for CASTRTFNYGYTF.

This clone is a singleton in its sample. The V call is TRBV6-5, the J call TRBJ2-7; TRBD2 matches 7 bases. J lost 2 bases, V lost 0 bases, and 4 bases had no gene match. This CDR3 has 15 residues. Germline CDR1 MNHEY, CDR2 SVGAGI. The CDR3 protein is CASSYSREGTYEQYF. Here the CDR3 DNA reads TGTGCCAGCAGTTACTCGAGGGAGGGAACCTACGAGCAGTACTTC.

This clone has only a few counts. The chain employs TRBV29-1 and TRBJ1-3, with D possibly being TRBD1 (6 bases). The CDR3 consists of 13 residues. The ends were cut back, 6 bases at V and 3 bases at J, with 12 bases in the middle. Germline CDR1 reads SQVTM; CDR2 reads ANQGSEA. The CDR3 coding sequence is TGCAGCGTAAAACAGGGTTATGGAAACACCATATATTTT. This encodes CSVKQGYGNTIYF.

The chain uses TRBV27 and TRBJ1-1; D unclear. Trimming took off 0 bases at V and 1 base at J, with 6 bases between the two ends. The V gene's germline CDR1 is MNHEY and CDR2 SMNVEV (reference sequence). The CDR3 has 14 residues. The CDR3 DNA sequence: TGTGCCAGCAGTTTATCTATCAGGAACACTGAAGCTTTCTTT. Translating gives CASSLSIRNTEAFF.

This clone was observed a handful of times. The chain links TRBV6-5 to TRBJ1-4, with no clear D. Germline CDR1 reads MNHEY; CDR2 reads SVGAGI. Trimming left V 0 bases short and J 5 bases short, with 10 bases between. This CDR3 region has 15 residues. This chain's CDR3 is CASSYSRQSNEKLFF. The CDR3 DNA reads as TGTGCCAGCAGTTACTCGAGGCAGTCGAATGAAAAACTGTTTTTT.

Points on this clone: One end of the junction does not line up with germline, which may come from a read error. The chain recombines TRBV11-2 with TRBJ2-5; possibly TRBD2 for D (5 bases). The CDR3 extends over 12 amino acids. Germline values: CDR1 SGHAT, CDR2 FQNNGV. CDR3 residues: CASSFIEGSTDF. CDR3 coding DNA: TGTGCCAGCAGCTTTATTGAGGGTTCAACAGACTTC.

CDR3 coding DNA: TGCGCCAGCAGCTCTAGTATAATATCCCACGAGCAGTACTTC. It specifies CASSSSIISHEQYF. The V call is TRBV5-1, the J call TRBJ2-7; D not certain. From germline, CDR1 is SGHRS and CDR2 YFSETQ. Trimming took 3 bases from V and 5 from J, leaving 15 bases between them. The CDR3 covers 14 residues.

The sample holds a few counts of this clone. The chain has TRBV19 and TRBJ2-1; maybe TRBD1 (6 bases). Germline lookup yields CDR1 LNHDA and CDR2 SQIVND (reference sequence). CDR3 size: 13 residues. Trimming pared 6 bases from V and 8 bases from J, leaving 14 bases between. The CDR3 sequence is CASRPAGVYEQFF. Written as DNA, the CDR3 is TGTGCCAGTAGACCCGCAGGGGTTTATGAGCAGTTCTTC.

CDR3: CASSPDGRANYGYTF. CDR3 bases: TGTGCCAGCTCTCCTGATGGAAGAGCTAACTATGGCTACACCTTC. The V call is TRBV18, the J call TRBJ1-2; D is uncertain. This CDR3 is 15 amino acids long. Trimming left V 6 bases short and J 0 bases short, with 14 bases between. CDR1 and CDR2 (germline): KGHSH, LQKENI.

This clone was detected only a few times. The rearrangement uses TRBV10-3 and TRBJ2-7; 10 bases match TRBD1. Germline loops: CDR1 ENHRY, CDR2 SYGVKD. The trim removed 1 base at V and 7 bases at J, leaving 7 bases unmatched. The CDR3 sequence is 15 residues long. CDR3 nucleotide sequence: TGTGCCATCAGTGAGTTGGGGACAGGGGCTGGGGAGCAGTACTTC. This encodes CAISELGTGAGEQYF.

As to this clone: The germline gene is not matched at one end of the junction; a read error may be the cause. The V call is TRBV5-4, the J call TRBJ1-2; TRBD1 aligns across 9 bases. The CDR3 length is 17 residues. Germline CDR1 is SGHNT and CDR2 is YYREEE (reference sequence). The CDR3 loop is CASSLGQGLSQSYGYTF. In DNA form, the CDR3 reads TGTGCCAGCAGTTTGGGACAGGGTCTTTCCCAATCATATGGCTACACCTTC.

The chain links TRBV11-3 to TRBJ2-1, with a weak D call TRBD2 (5 bases). V lost 0 bases and J 8 bases, leaving 14 bases between the germline ends. Germline CDR1 and CDR2: SGHNT and YENEEA. CDR3 size: 15 residues. CDR3 in amino acids: CASSLDDREGHEQFF. In DNA, the CDR3 is TGTGCCAGCAGCTTAGATGACCGGGAAGGCCATGAGCAGTTCTTC.